This T cell receptor beta chain was found in a study of cytomegalovirus exposure and HLA in healthy donors. Each donor was healthy, and each was a bone marrow donor. The PCR made use of 60 Vbeta and 13 Jbeta primers. The data were produced by immunoSEQ multiplex PCR, yet TCRdb's version contains in-frame clones alone and is incomplete. The data hold 80,000 to 100,000 clones, with roughly 71% observed a single time. This CDR3 is built from 15 residues. Trimming shortened V by 3 bases and J by 0 bases, and 9 bases separated the two germline ends. From germline, CDR1 is SGHVS and CDR2 FQNEAQ. Notes on this clone: Its matching antigen is unknown.

Overall study results and limits: Previously analyzed data showed that most TCR beta V segments were productive at a frequency of about 87% or about 30%.

The sequenced material came from PBMCs. The chain has TRBV7-8 and TRBJ2-1; no reliable D call. The sequence derives from a woman aged 18-30 years in good health and CMV-seropositive. As DNA, the CDR3 is TGTGCCAGCAGCTTCCCGCTGAGCTCCTACAATGAGCAGTTCTTC. This gives the protein CASSFPLSSYNEQFF.